A selection of T cell receptor beta chains follows, all from one sample in a study of OX40 agonist ivuxolimab in advanced cancers. Generated by immunoSEQ multiplex PCR, the TCRdb table keeps only in-frame clones and is missing some. Of approximately 58,000 clones in the sample, around 84% are singletons; the top ten hold 4% to 6%. The material sequenced was CD4+ or CD8+ T cells sorted from blood, taken in a trial of the OX40 agonist ivuxolimab. The receptors here all came from an adult with an advanced solid tumor such as melanoma, head and neck, liver or kidney cancer. CDR3s include the opening cysteine and the closing phenylalanine or tryptophan. The D gene is left open where the match is weak. Clone size is shown for a subset of rows, as once, few, many or a class of expanded clone.

TRBV9	-	TRBJ2-7	TRBD2	TGTGCCAGCAGCGGCCGCCTGGGGGGGGATCCCCACGAGCAGTACTTC	CASSGRLGGDPHEQYF
TRBV4-3	-	TRBJ1-2	-	TGCGCCAGCAGCCAAGTGGCCGGGGATTATGGCTACACCTTC	CASSQVAGDYGYTF
TRBV9	-	TRBJ1-1	-	TGTGCCAGCAGCACACTGGGAGAACGGCCTGGGGGAGCTTTCTTT	CASSTLGERPGGAFF
TRBV9	-	TRBJ2-7	-	TGTGCCAGCAGCCGCTCAACAGGGTGGAACGAGCAGTACTTC	CASSRSTGWNEQYF
TRBV9	-	TRBJ2-1	-	TGTGCCAGCAGCGTAGAGGGCCAGCGAGGAAATGAGCAGTTCTTC	CASSVEGQRGNEQFF
TRBV7-2	few	TRBJ2-3	-	TGTGCCAGCAGCTTAGGGGGAGTGTTGACAGATACGCAGTATTTT	CASSLGGVLTDTQYF
TRBV30	-	TRBJ2-1	TRBD2	TGTGCCTGGAGTGTATTAAGCGGGAGTCCGTACAATGAGCAGTTCTTC	CAWSVLSGSPYNEQFF
TRBV28	-	TRBJ1-1	-	TGTGCGGCTCAGGTCGCGAACACTGAAGCTTTCTTT	CAAQVANTEAFF
TRBV6-6	-	TRBJ2-7	TRBD2	TGTGCCAGCAACCCGACTAGCGGGAGAACCCACGAGCAGTACTTC	CASNPTSGRTHEQYF
TRBV11-3	-	TRBJ2-1	-	TGTGCCAGCAGCTTATTAGTTAACTCCTACAATGAGCAGTTCTTC	CASSLLVNSYNEQFF
TRBV20-1	-	TRBJ2-7	-	TGCAGTGCTAGAGATGGTAGGGGGCAGTACTTC	CSARDGRGQYF
TRBV7-3	few	TRBJ2-5	TRBD2	TGTGCCAGCAGCTCTACCTTCGGGAGGATAGAGACCCAGTACTTC	CASSSTFGRIETQYF
TRBV9	-	TRBJ2-5	-	TGTGCCAGCAGCGGGGGTTTTGACGAGACCCAGTACTTC	CASSGGFDETQYF
TRBV19	once	TRBJ2-1	-	TGTACCAGTAGTATAGATGGGGCAGTGCCGGCCTACAATGAGCAGTTCTTC	CTSSIDGAVPAYNEQFF
TRBV19	-	TRBJ2-7	-	TGTGCCAGTAGTATGGAGGGATCCTCAATCCCAACCTACGAGCAGTACTTC	CASSMEGSSIPTYEQYF
TRBV19	-	TRBJ1-5	TRBD1	TGTGCCAGTAGGGGGACAGGGATCCAGCCCCAGCATTTT	CASRGTGIQPQHF
TRBV7-3	-	TRBJ2-1	-	TGTGCCAGCAGCTTAACGCAGGGGCCTTACAATGAGCAGTTCTTC	CASSLTQGPYNEQFF
TRBV5-1	once	TRBJ1-2	-	TGCGCCAGCAGCTTCTCCGGACCGAGGAGTAACTATGGCTACACCTTC	CASSFSGPRSNYGYTF
TRBV5-4	-	TRBJ2-5	-	TGCGCCAGCAGCCAGGAAAACAGTCTAGAGGCAGAGACCCAGTACTTC	CASSQENSLEAETQYF
TRBV18	-	TRBJ1-1	TRBD1	TGTGCCAGCTCACCAAGGGTGTCAGGGACAGGGAACACTGAAGCTTTCTTT	CASSPRVSGTGNTEAFF
TRBV14	-	TRBJ2-1	-	TGTGCCAGCAACCTAGGGACAAGGTACAATGAGCAGTTCTTC	CASNLGTRYNEQFF
TRBV27	-	TRBJ2-3	-	TGTGCCAGCAGTGCAACAGGGCAGGGAGATACGCAGTATTTT	CASSATGQGDTQYF
TRBV28	few	TRBJ2-1	TRBD1	TGTGCCAGCAGTTCACAACAGGGGGATGATGAGCAGTTCTTC	CASSSQQGDDEQFF
TRBV5-5	-	TRBJ1-5	-	TGTGCCAGCAGTTGGGGGAGTAGCAATCAGCCCCAGCATTTT	CASSWGSSNQPQHF
TRBV29-1	-	TRBJ2-2	-	TGCAGCTTTCTGATGGCCGGGGGCAGTCGTACCGGGGAGCTGTTTTTT	CSFLMAGGSRTGELFF
TRBV5-1	-	TRBJ2-1	TRBD2	TGCGCCAGCAGCTTGTCGGCGGGAGGGTTCGATGAGCAGTTCTTC	CASSLSAGGFDEQFF
TRBV7-9	-	TRBJ2-7	TRBD2	TGTGCCAGCAGCGGTGGACTAGTGCGGGAGCAGTACTTC	CASSGGLVREQYF
TRBV30	-	TRBJ2-7	TRBD1	TGTGCCTGGAATGGTCGGCAGGGGGCCTACGAGCAGTACTTC	CAWNGRQGAYEQYF
TRBV7-8	-	TRBJ2-5	TRBD1	TGTGCCAGCAGCTTGTCCGTGGCGACAGGGTGGGAGACCCAGTACTTC	CASSLSVATGWETQYF
TRBV2	-	TRBJ1-1	TRBD1	TGTGCCAGCAGTCCGCGGACAGGGGAATTGAACACTGAAGCTTTCTTT	CASSPRTGELNTEAFF
TRBV7-2	-	TRBJ1-5	-	TGTGCCAGCAGCTTAGCAGCCAGCTATAGCAATCAGCCCCAGCATTTT	CASSLAASYSNQPQHF
TRBV2	-	TRBJ2-7	TRBD2	TGTGCCAGCAGGCCGGGACTAGGGGCCTACGAGCAGTACTTC	CASRPGLGAYEQYF